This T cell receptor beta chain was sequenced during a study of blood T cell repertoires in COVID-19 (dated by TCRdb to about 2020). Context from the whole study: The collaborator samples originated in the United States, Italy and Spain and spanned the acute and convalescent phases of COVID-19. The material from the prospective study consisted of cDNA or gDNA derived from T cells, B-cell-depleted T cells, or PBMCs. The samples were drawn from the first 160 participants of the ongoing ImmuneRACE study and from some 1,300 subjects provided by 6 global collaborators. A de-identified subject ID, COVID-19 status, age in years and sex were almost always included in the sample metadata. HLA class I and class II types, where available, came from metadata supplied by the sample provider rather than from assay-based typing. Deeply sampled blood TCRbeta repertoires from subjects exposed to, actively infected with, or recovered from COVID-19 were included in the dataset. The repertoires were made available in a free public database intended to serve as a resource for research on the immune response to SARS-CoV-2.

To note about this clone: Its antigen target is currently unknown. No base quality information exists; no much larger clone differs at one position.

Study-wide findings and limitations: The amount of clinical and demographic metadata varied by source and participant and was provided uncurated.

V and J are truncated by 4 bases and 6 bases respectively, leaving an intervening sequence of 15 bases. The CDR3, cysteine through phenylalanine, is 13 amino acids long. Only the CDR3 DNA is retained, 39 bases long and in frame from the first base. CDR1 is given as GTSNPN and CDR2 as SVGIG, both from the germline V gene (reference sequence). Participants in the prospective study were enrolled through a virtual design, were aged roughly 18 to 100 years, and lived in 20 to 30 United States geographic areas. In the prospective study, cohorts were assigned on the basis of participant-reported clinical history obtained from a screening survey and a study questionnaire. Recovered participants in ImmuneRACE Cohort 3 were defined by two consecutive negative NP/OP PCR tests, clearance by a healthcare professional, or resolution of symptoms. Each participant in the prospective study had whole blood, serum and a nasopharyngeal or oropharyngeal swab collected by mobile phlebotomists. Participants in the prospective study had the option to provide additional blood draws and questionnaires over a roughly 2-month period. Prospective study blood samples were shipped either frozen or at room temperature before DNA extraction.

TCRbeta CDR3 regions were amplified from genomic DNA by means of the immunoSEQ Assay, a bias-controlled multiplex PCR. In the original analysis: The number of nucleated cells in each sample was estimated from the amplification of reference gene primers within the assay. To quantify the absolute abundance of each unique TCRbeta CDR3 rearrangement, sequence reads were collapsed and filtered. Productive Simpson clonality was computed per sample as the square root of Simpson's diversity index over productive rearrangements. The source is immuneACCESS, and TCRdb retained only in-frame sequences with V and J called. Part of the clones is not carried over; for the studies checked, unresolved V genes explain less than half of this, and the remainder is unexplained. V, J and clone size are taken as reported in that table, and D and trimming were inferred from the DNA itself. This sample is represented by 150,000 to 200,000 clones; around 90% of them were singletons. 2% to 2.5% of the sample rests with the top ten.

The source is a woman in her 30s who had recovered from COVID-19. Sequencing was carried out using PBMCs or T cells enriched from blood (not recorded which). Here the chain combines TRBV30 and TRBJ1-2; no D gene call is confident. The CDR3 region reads CAWKTKGGNGYTF. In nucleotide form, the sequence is TGTGCCTGGAAGACAAAAGGAGGGAATGGCTACACCTTC.